This paragraph covers one T cell receptor (beta chain) sequence. Its target is unknown. The data were taken from a study of cytomegalovirus exposure and HLA in healthy donors. Study conclusions and caveats: Researchers reported that a few CMV-associated chains were confirmed in vitro as CMV antigen-specific. Trimming of TCR beta V- and J-genes showed a link, identified in a later analysis, to a missense DCLRE1C variant.

PCR used 60 Vbeta primers and 13 Jbeta primers. The protocol was immunoSEQ multiplex PCR, while the TCRdb copy is restricted to in-frame clones and leaves out a portion. The table has 150,000 or so clones, around four fifths seen once. The CDR3 runs to 11 residues. CDR1 is SQVTM, CDR2 ANQGSEA, per germline. V lost 4 bases and J lost 6; bases outside the gene matches: 2. The sample comprised PBMCs. The J gene is TRBJ1-2, the V gene TRBV29-1; 7 bases map to TRBD1. The receptor was derived from a woman aged 40 to 49 in good health and CMV-seronegative. CDR3 bases: TGCAGCGTTGGACAGGGCGATGGCTACACCTTC. This sequence encodes CSVGQGDGYTF.